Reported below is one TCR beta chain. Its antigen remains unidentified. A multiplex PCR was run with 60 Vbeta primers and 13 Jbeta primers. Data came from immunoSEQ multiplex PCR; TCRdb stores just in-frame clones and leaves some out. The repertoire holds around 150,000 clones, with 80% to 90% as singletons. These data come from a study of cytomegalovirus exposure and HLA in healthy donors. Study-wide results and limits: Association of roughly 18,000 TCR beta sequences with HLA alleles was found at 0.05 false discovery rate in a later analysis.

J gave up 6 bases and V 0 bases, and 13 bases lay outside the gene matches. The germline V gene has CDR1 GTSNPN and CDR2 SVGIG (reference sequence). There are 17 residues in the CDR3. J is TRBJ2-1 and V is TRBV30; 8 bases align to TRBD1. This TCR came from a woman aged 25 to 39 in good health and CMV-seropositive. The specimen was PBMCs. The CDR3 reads CAWSVRYTGGLGNEQFF. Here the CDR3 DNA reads TGTGCCTGGAGTGTACGTTATACAGGGGGATTGGGCAATGAGCAGTTCTTC.